These T cell receptor beta chains were read from a single sample in a study of OX40 agonist ivuxolimab in advanced cancers. The method was immunoSEQ multiplex PCR; TCRdb's version includes in-frame clones alone and lacks a portion of them. The sample yields tens of thousands of clones, around 86% seen once. Sequenced here: CD4+ or CD8+ T cells sorted from blood, sampled in a trial of the OX40 agonist ivuxolimab. The receptor set was obtained from an adult with an advanced solid tumor such as melanoma, head and neck, liver or kidney cancer. The CDR3 runs from the conserved cysteine through the conserved F or W. The D gene is left open where the match is weak. Size is omitted from some rows. Given values are once, few, many or a class for expanded clones.

size,D,V,J,CDR3,DNA
-,-,TRBV28,TRBJ1-2,CASSFSRVADNYGYTF,TGTGCCAGCAGTTTCAGCCGGGTTGCCGACAACTATGGCTACACCTTC
once,TRBD2,TRBV7-8,TRBJ2-4,CASTPGLAGGKNIQYF,TGTGCCAGCACCCCTGGGCTAGCGGGAGGTAAAAACATTCAGTACTTC
-,-,TRBV4-1,TRBJ2-2,CASSQDWVRETGGELFF,TGCGCCAGCAGCCAAGATTGGGTCAGGGAGACGGGCGGGGAGCTGTTTTTT
-,-,TRBV7-3,TRBJ2-3,CASSPGAVSTDTQYF,TGTGCCAGCAGCCCGGGGGCGGTAAGCACAGATACGCAGTATTTT
-,-,TRBV7-6,TRBJ1-1,CASSGRNTEAFF,TGTGCCAGCAGTGGTCGGAACACTGAAGCTTTCTTT
-,-,TRBV28,TRBJ2-2,CASLGLGELFF,TGTGCCAGCCTCGGGCTTGGGGAGCTGTTTTTT
once,-,TRBV6-4,TRBJ1-1,CASSQQGGTEAFF,TGTGCCAGCAGCCAACAGGGCGGCACTGAAGCTTTCTTT
-,TRBD2,TRBV6-5,TRBJ2-1,CASSYSPGLAEQFF,TGTGCCAGCAGTTACTCCCCGGGACTAGCGGAGCAGTTCTTC
-,-,TRBV5-6,TRBJ1-2,CASTLAGGYTF,TGTGCCAGCACATTAGCGGGGGGCTACACCTTC
-,-,TRBV4-1,TRBJ1-4,CASSQGVTATNEKLFF,TGCGCCAGCAGCCAAGGGGTCACGGCAACTAATGAAAAACTGTTTTTT
-,-,TRBV11-2,TRBJ1-5,CASSLVAGPNQPQHF,TGTGCCAGCAGCTTAGTAGCAGGGCCCAATCAGCCCCAGCATTTT
-,-,TRBV9,TRBJ2-3,CASSVEINPTDTQYF,TGTGCCAGCAGCGTAGAGATTAACCCAACAGATACGCAGTATTTT
-,-,TRBV7-2,TRBJ1-2,CASSQNRDRYTF,TGTGCCAGCAGCCAAAACAGGGATCGCTACACCTTC
-,-,TRBV19,TRBJ2-3,CASSLSGRADTQYF,TGTGCCAGTTCGTTAAGCGGGCGCGCAGATACGCAGTATTTT
-,-,TRBV5-1,TRBJ2-1,CASSFQGGNEQFF,TGCGCCAGCAGCTTTCAGGGTGGCAATGAGCAGTTCTTC
-,-,TRBV25-1,TRBJ2-5,CASSEWQTGEQYF,TGTGCCAGCAGTGAATGGCAGACGGGGGAGCAGTACTTC
-,TRBD1,TRBV25-1,TRBJ2-7,CASSVVDRGYEQYF,TGTGCCAGCAGTGTAGTGGACAGGGGCTACGAGCAGTACTTC
-,-,TRBV6-6,TRBJ1-2,CASSYSGAGTNYGYTF,TGTGCCAGCAGTTACTCGGGCGCAGGGACTAACTATGGCTACACCTTC
-,-,TRBV6-1,TRBJ1-5,CASSSGGNQPQHF,TGTGCCAGCAGCTCGGGGGGCAATCAGCCCCAGCATTTT
-,TRBD2,TRBV6-5,TRBJ2-7,CASSYQLAGGYEQYF,TGTGCCAGCAGTTACCAGCTAGCGGGAGGATATGAGCAGTACTTC
-,-,TRBV5-1,TRBJ2-2,CASSYEGGTGELFF,TGCGCCAGCAGTTACGAGGGCGGGACCGGGGAGCTGTTTTTT
-,TRBD2,TRBV10-1,TRBJ2-7,CASSESASGRAGVQYF,TGCGCCAGCAGTGAGTCGGCTAGCGGGAGAGCCGGGGTGCAGTACTTC
-,-,TRBV18,TRBJ2-5,CASSFGAGVAQETQYF,TGTGCCAGCTCATTCGGGGCAGGGGTTGCACAAGAGACCCAGTACTTC
-,-,TRBV19,TRBJ1-5,CASSPHHSNQPQHF,TGTGCCAGTAGTCCCCACCATAGCAATCAGCCCCAGCATTTT
-,-,TRBV15,TRBJ2-7,CATSRDPGPSYEQYF,TGTGCCACCAGCAGAGACCCGGGACCAAGTTACGAGCAGTACTTC
-,-,TRBV6-1,TRBJ2-2,CASKGGYTGELFF,TGTGCCAGCAAAGGGGGATACACCGGGGAGCTGTTTTTT
-,-,TRBV4-1,TRBJ1-4,CASSQGAPGTNEKLFF,TGCGCCAGCAGCCAAGGGGCCCCCGGGACTAATGAAAAACTGTTTTTT
-,-,TRBV20-1,TRBJ2-5,CSARAQETQYF,TGCAGTGCTAGAGCCCAAGAGACCCAGTACTTC
-,TRBD2,TRBV19,TRBJ2-1,CASSPKGLAGAPTIRNEQFF,TGTGCCAGTAGTCCAAAGGGACTAGCGGGAGCCCCTACAATTCGGAATGAGCAGTTCTTC
-,-,TRBV5-1,TRBJ2-3,CASSRLGGVADTQYF,TGCGCCAGCAGCCGCCTCGGTGGGGTGGCGGATACGCAGTATTTT
-,TRBD1,TRBV7-2,TRBJ1-1,CASSLGFNRGMNTEAFF,TGTGCCAGCAGCTTAGGATTCAACAGGGGAATGAACACTGAAGCTTTCTTT
few,-,TRBV30,TRBJ1-6,CAWTLGDNVNNSPLHF,TGTGCCTGGACTCTGGGGGACAATGTAAATAATTCACCCCTCCACTTT
once,TRBD1,TRBV6-4,TRBJ2-3,CASARGTGATDTQYF,TGTGCCAGCGCGCGGGGGACAGGGGCCACAGATACGCAGTATTTT
-,-,TRBV21-1,TRBJ1-1,CASSCLTTGENTEAFF,TGTGCCAGCAGCTGCCTTACGACAGGAGAGAACACTGAAGCTTTCTTT
-,-,TRBV7-8,TRBJ2-7,CASSLISEAHYEQYF,TGTGCCAGCAGCCTAATAAGCGAAGCCCACTACGAGCAGTACTTC